This passage covers 10 T cell receptor beta chains from one sample sequenced in a study of OX40 agonist ivuxolimab in advanced cancers. Profiling relied on immunoSEQ multiplex PCR, and the TCRdb table lists in-frame clones only, not all of them. The table includes 70,000 to 85,000 clones, approximately 90% detected once. Sequenced material: CD4+ or CD8+ T cells sorted from blood, taken in a trial of the OX40 agonist ivuxolimab. The receptors originated from an adult with an advanced solid tumor such as melanoma, head and neck, liver or kidney cancer.

The V call is TRBV28, the J call TRBJ2-3, with TRBD1 identical over 7 bases. V shed 8 bases and J 7 bases; nucleotides not matched to a gene: 9. CDR1 is MDHEN and CDR2 is SYDVKM in the germline V gene. The CDR3 extends over 13 amino acids. CDR3 nucleotides: TGTGCCAGCGCGTCAGGGGGAAGTTATACGCAGTATTTT. It codes for CASASGGSYTQYF.

This clone was counted once. The rearrangement uses TRBV6-5 and TRBJ2-7; the D is unclear. V shed 0 bases and J shed 2 bases, with 11 bases lying between them. Germline lookup yields CDR1 MNHEY and CDR2 SVGAGI. The CDR3 runs to 15 residues. CDR3 sequence: CASSYSWKGPYEQYF. The CDR3 DNA is TGTGCCAGCAGTTACTCGTGGAAGGGTCCCTACGAGCAGTACTTC.

This clone was counted only a few times. The V gene is TRBV6-1, the J gene TRBJ1-4; D is ambiguous. Trimming left V 2 bases short and J 5 bases short, with 12 bases between. This CDR3 contains 15 residues. Germline CDR1 is MNHNS and CDR2 is SASEGT. CDR3 sequence (DNA): TGTGCCAGCAGTGAACTTTCAGTGGGGAATGAAAAACTGTTTTTT. Its translation is CASSELSVGNEKLFF.

The chain joins TRBV28 to TRBJ1-2; a weak D match, TRBD1 (5 bases). The germline V gene has CDR1 MDHEN and CDR2 SYDVKM. V dropped 3 bases and J dropped 6 bases, with 17 bases sitting between them. This CDR3 contains 15 residues. CDR3 in amino acids: CASSLGGAGLHGYTF. DNA of the CDR3: TGTGCCAGCAGTTTGGGTGGGGCGGGGCTCCATGGCTACACCTTC.

The V gene is TRBV6-5, the J gene TRBJ2-1; perhaps D is TRBD1 or TRBD2 (5 bases each). Trimming cost V 4 bases and J 12 bases, with 16 bases left between them. CDR3 size: 13 residues. Per the germline V gene, CDR1 is MNHEY and CDR2 is SVGAGI. The CDR3: CASSFRGELVQFF. CDR3 bases: TGTGCCAGCAGTTTCAGAGGGGAGCTGGTGCAGTTCTTC.

This chain joins TRBV4-2 and TRBJ2-1; possibly TRBD2 for D (6 bases). Trimming left V 0 bases short and J 6 bases short, with 12 bases between. CDR3 length: 15 residues. Germline-derived CDR1 and CDR2 are LGHNA and YNFKEQ. The CDR3 DNA reads as TGTGCCAGCAGCCAAGAGGCCGGACTATTCAATGAGCAGTTCTTC. Encoded protein: CASSQEAGLFNEQFF.

The chain joins TRBV5-6 to TRBJ1-3; maybe TRBD1 (5 bases). V lost 4 bases and J 3 bases, leaving 8 bases between the germline ends. CDR3 length equals 13 residues. Germline values: CDR1 SGHDT, CDR2 YYEEEE. The chain's CDR3 is CASSRDGGNTIYF. The CDR3 DNA is TGTGCCAGCAGCCGGGACGGTGGAAACACCATATATTTT.

This clone was detected a few times. This chain connects TRBV6-5 to TRBJ1-4; the match to TRBD1 covers 9 bases. Germline CDR1 reads MNHEY; CDR2 reads SVGAGI. V lost 9 bases to trimming and J lost 8 bases; unmatched junction nucleotides: 13. The CDR3 has 15 amino acids. The CDR3 region is CASGVGTGLGEKLFF. CDR3 DNA: TGTGCCAGTGGGGTGGGGACAGGGCTAGGGGAAAAACTGTTTTTT.

The V call is TRBV6-5, the J call TRBJ1-2; TRBD1 aligns across 7 bases. The length of the CDR3 is 13 residues. V lost 7 bases to trimming and J lost 9 bases; unmatched junction nucleotides: 11. Germline CDR1 is MNHEY and CDR2 is SVGAGI. The CDR3 protein is CASTKGTVGSYTF. In DNA form, the CDR3 reads TGTGCCAGCACTAAAGGGACAGTAGGGAGCTACACCTTC.

This chain connects TRBV27 to TRBJ1-2; 7 bases align to TRBD1. The CDR3 runs to 14 residues. Trimming cost V 3 bases and J 8 bases; bases outside gene matches: 9. Germline lookup yields CDR1 MNHEY and CDR2 SMNVEV (reference sequence). The CDR3 bases are TGTGCCAGCAGTTTCTCCTCGACAGGGAGAGGCTACACCTTC. The encoded protein is CASSFSSTGRGYTF.